Below, one T cell receptor beta chain is given with its context. The target antigen is unknown. PBMCs were isolated at a quantity of at least 6 million per sample. Each sample provided at least 6 micrograms of extracted total RNA. This entry comes from a study of blood T cells in healthy people across ages. Overall study findings and caveats: A strong correlation was seen between TCR beta diversity and naive T cell percentage. The fall in TCR beta diversity per million T cells was roughly linear with age.

Germline V gives CDR1 ENHRY, CDR2 SYGVKD. CDR3 length: 13 amino acids. With 5 bases clipped from V and 5 bases from J, the junction kept 3 bases outside the gene matches. The use of a sample-barcoded 5' primer and a J-beta primer mix characterized a second PCR of roughly 6 to 11 cycles. From the 5' RACE reads, TCRdb called clonotypes with MiXCR, one entry per CDR3 protein. The sample yields about 570,000 distinct CDR3 sequences, approximately 27% seen once. This receptor was obtained from a woman in her seventies in good health. Sequencing input: blood. The chain uses TRBV10-3 and TRBJ2-5, with 9 bases fitting TRBD2. The CDR3 sequence: CAISPGLAETQYF. The CDR3 DNA reads TGTGCCATCAGTCCGGGACTAGCCGAGACCCAGTACTTC.